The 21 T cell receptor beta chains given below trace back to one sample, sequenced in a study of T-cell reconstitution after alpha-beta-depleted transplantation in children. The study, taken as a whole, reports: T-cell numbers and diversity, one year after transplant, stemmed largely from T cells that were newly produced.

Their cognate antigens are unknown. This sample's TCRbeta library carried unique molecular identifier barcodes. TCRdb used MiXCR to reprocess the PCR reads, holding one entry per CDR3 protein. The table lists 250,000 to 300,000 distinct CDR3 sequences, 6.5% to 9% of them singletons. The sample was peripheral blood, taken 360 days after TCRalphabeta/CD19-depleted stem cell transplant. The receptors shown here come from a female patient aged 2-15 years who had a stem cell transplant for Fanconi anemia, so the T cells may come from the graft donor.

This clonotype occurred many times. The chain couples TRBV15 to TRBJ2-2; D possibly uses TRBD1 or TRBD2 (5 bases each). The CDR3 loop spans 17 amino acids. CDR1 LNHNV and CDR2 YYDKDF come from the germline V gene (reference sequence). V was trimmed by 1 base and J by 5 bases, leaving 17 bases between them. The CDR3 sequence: CATSRVSGTVFTGELFF. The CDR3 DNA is TGTGCCACCAGCAGAGTCTCCGGGACGGTCTTTACCGGGGAGCTGTTTTTT.

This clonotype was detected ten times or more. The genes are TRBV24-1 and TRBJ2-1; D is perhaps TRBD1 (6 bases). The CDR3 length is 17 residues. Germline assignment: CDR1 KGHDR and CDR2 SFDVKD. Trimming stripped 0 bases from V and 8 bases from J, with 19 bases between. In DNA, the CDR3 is TGTGCCACCAGTGATTTGAAGGGGGTAGAAAGCCAATATGAGCAGTTCTTC. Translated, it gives CATSDLKGVESQYEQFF.

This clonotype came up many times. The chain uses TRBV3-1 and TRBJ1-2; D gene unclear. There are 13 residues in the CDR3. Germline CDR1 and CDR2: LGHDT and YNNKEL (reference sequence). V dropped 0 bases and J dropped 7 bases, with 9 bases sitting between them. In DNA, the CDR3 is TGTGCCAGCAGCCAAGATAATAGAGGTGGCTACACCTTC. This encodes CASSQDNRGGYTF.

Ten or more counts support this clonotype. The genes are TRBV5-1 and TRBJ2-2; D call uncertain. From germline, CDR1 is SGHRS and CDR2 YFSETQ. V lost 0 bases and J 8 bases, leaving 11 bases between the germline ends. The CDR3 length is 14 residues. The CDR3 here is CASSLVFPAGELFF. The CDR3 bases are TGCGCCAGCAGCTTGGTATTCCCGGCAGGGGAGCTGTTTTTT. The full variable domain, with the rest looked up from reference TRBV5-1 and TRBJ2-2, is KAGVTQTPRYLIKTRGQQVTLSCSPISGHRSVSWYQQTPGQGLQFLFEYFSETQRNKGNFPGRFSGRQFSNSRSEMNVSTLELGDSALYLCASSLVFPAGELFFGEGSRLTVL.

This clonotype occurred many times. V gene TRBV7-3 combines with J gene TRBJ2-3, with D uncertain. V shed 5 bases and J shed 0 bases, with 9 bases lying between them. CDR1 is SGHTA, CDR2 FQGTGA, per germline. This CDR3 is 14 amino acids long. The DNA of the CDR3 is TGTGCCAGCAGCCCCCGAGCCAGCACAGATACGCAGTATTTT. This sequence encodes CASSPRASTDTQYF.

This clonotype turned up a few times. The CDR3 loop is CASSYSIHIAEAFF. The CDR3 DNA reads as TGTGCCAGCAGTTACTCGATTCATATCGCTGAAGCTTTCTTT. This sequence joins TRBV6-5 and TRBJ1-1; D ambiguous. CDR1 MNHEY and CDR2 SVGAGI come from the germline V gene. V dropped 0 bases and J dropped 6 bases, with 11 bases sitting between them. The CDR3 spans 14 residues.

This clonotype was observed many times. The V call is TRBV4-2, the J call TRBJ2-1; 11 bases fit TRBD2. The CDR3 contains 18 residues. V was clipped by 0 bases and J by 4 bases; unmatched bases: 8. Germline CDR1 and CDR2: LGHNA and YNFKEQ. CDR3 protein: CASSQDQVAGGFYNEQFF. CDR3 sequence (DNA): TGTGCCAGCAGCCAAGATCAGGTAGCGGGGGGGTTTTACAATGAGCAGTTCTTC.

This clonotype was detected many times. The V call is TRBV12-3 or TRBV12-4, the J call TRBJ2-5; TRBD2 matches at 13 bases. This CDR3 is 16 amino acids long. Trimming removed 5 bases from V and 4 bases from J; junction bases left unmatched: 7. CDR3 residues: CASSPTSGGASETQYF. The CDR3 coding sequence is TGTGCCAGCAGTCCCACTAGCGGGGGGGCTTCAGAGACCCAGTACTTC.

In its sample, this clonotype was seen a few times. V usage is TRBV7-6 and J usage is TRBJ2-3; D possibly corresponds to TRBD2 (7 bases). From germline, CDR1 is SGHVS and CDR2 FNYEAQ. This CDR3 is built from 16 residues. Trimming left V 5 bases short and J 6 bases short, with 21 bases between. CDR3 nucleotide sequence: TGTGCCAGCAGCCGACGGAGGGGGGGCACTGGGGATACGCAGTATTTT. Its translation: CASSRRRGGTGDTQYF.

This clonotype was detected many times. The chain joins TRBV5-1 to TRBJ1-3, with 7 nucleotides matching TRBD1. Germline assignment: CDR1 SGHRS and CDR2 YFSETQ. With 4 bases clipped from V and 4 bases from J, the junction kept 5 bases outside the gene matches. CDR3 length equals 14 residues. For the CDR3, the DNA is TGCGCCAGCAGCCACAGGGGAACAGGAAACACCATATATTTT. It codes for CASSHRGTGNTIYF.

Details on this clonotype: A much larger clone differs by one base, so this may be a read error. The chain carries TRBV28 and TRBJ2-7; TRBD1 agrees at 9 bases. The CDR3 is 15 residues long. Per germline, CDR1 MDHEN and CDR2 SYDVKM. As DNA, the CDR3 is TGTGACAGCAGTTACAGACAGGGGGACTCCTACGAGCAGTACTTC. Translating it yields CDSSYRQGDSYEQYF. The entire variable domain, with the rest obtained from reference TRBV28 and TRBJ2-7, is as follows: DVKVTQSSRYLVKRTGEKVFLECVQDMDHENMFWYRQDPGLGLRLIYFSYDVKMKEKGDIPEGYSVSREKKERFSLILESASTNQTSMYLCDSSYRQGDSYEQYFGPGTRLTVT.

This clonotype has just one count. Here the CDR3 DNA reads TGCAGTGCGAGGACTAGCTCTAGCACAGATACGCAGTATTTT. Protein sequence: CSARTSSSTDTQYF. J is TRBJ2-3 and V is TRBV20-1; TRBD2 aligns across 8 bases. CDR1 is DFQATT and CDR2 is SNEGSKA in the germline V gene (reference sequence). CDR3 length: 14 residues. With V trimmed by 6 bases and J by 0 bases, 5 bases remained unmatched.

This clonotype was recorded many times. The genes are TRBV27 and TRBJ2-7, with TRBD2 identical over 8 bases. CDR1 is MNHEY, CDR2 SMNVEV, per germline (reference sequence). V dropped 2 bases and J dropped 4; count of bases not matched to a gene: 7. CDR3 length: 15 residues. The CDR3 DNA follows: TGTGCCAGCAGTTTACGGAGCGGGGGTGGTTACGAGCAGTACGTC. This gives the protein CASSLRSGGGYEQYV.

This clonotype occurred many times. The CDR3 is CASSLGLAQQYF. CDR3 nucleotide sequence: TGTGCCAGCAGCTTAGGACTAGCCCAGCAGTATTTT. The chain combines TRBV7-2 with TRBJ2-3; 7 nucleotides agree with TRBD2. The CDR3 is made up of 12 amino acids. The V gene end was trimmed by 1 base and the J gene end by 11 bases; junction bases not matched to a gene: 3. Germline-derived CDR1 and CDR2 are SGHTA and FQGNSA.

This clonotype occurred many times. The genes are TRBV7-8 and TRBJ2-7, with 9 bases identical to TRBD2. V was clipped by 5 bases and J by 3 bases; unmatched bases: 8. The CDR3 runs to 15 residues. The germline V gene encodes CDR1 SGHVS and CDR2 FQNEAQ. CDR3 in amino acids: CASSRETSGYYEQYF. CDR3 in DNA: TGTGCCAGCAGCCGAGAGACTAGCGGCTACTACGAGCAGTACTTC.

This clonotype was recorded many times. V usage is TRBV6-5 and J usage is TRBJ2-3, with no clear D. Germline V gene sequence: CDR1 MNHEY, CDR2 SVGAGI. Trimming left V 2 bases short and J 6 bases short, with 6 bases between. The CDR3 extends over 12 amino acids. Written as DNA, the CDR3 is TGTGCCAGCAGTTACAATAAGGATACGCAGTATTTT. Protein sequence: CASSYNKDTQYF.

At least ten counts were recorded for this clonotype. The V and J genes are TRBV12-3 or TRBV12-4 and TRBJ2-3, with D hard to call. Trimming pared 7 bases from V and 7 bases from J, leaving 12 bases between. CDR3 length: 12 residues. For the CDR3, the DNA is TGTGCCAGCATTGCGGTAGGAAATACGCAGTATTTT. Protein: CASIAVGNTQYF.

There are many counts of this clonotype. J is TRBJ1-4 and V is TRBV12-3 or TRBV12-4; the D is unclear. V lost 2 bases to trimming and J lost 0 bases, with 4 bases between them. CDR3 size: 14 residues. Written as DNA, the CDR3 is TGTGCCAGCAGTTTATATGCAACTAATGAAAAACTGTTTTTT. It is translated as CASSLYATNEKLFF.

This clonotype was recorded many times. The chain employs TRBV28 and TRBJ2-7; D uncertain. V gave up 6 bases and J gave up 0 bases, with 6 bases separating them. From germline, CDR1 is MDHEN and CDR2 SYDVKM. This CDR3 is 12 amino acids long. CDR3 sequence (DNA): TGTGCCAGCAGCCTTAGCTCCTACGAGCAGTACTTC. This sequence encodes CASSLSSYEQYF. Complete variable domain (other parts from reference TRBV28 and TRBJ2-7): DVKVTQSSRYLVKRTGEKVFLECVQDMDHENMFWYRQDPGLGLRLIYFSYDVKMKEKGDIPEGYSVSREKKERFSLILESASTNQTSMYLCASSLSSYEQYFGPGTRLTVT.

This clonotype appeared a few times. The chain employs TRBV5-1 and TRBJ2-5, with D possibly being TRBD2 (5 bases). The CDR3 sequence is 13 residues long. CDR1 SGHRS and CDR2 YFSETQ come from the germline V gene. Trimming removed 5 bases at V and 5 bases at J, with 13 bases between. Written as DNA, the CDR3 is TGCGCCAGCAGGGACGGGGAGAGGGAGACCCAGTACTTC. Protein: CASRDGERETQYF.

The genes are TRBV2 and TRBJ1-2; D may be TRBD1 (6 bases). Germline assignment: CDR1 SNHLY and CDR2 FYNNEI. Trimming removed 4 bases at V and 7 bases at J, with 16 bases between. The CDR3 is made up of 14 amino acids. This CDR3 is CASSGNREMGGYTF. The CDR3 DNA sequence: TGTGCCAGCAGTGGTAACAGGGAGATGGGTGGCTACACCTTC.